Listed here are 10 T cell receptor beta chains from one sample, sequenced in a study of cytomegalovirus exposure and HLA in healthy donors (dated by TCRdb to about 2017). The library was prepared using the immunoSEQ multiplex PCR assay. For the multiplex PCR, a mixture combining 60 forward primers for TCR Vbeta segments and 13 reverse primers for TCR Jbeta segments was used. The table was pulled from immuneACCESS by TCRdb, which kept in-frame rearrangements only. Such tables lose some clones; where checked, under half of the loss comes from unresolved V genes, and the rest has no known cause. Within this sample are around 130,000 clones, with over 60% of them counted one time only. The leading ten clones occupy about 1% of the sample. The sample taken for sequencing was PBMCs. The source is a woman aged 60 to 75 in good health and CMV-seronegative.

The chain uses TRBV28 and TRBJ2-2; 10 bases match TRBD1. CDR1 MDHEN and CDR2 SYDVKM come from the germline V gene. Germline trimming cut 11 bases from V and 6 bases from J; bases unmatched to any gene: 9. The length of the CDR3 is 14 residues. The CDR3 here is CAPPGQGQPGELFF. The CDR3 bases are TGTGCCCCCCCGGGACAGGGGCAGCCCGGGGAGCTGTTTTTT.

The V gene is TRBV11-3, the J gene TRBJ2-1; 9 positions agree with TRBD2. Trimming took 3 bases from V and 1 from J; bases not matched to a gene: 7. From germline, CDR1 is SGHNT and CDR2 YENEEA. The CDR3 runs to 17 residues. For the CDR3, the DNA is TGTGCCAGCAGCTTTACCCCGGGACTAGCATCCTACAATGAGCAGTTCTTC. Its protein product is CASSFTPGLASYNEQFF.

This rearrangement joins TRBV10-3 to TRBJ1-5, with TRBD1 identical over 7 bases. Germline assignment: CDR1 ENHRY and CDR2 SYGVKD. The CDR3 covers 15 residues. After removal of 4 bases from V and 7 bases from J, the junction contained 10 bases not matched to a gene. The chain's CDR3 is CAISVQPGGFQPQHF. The CDR3 DNA sequence: TGTGCCATCAGTGTTCAACCAGGGGGTTTCCAGCCCCAGCATTTT.

The genes are TRBV15 and TRBJ2-1; TRBD1 agrees at 10 bases. The CDR3 runs to 15 residues. The germline V gene has CDR1 LNHNV and CDR2 YYDKDF (reference sequence). The junction had 9 bases not matched to a gene; V was cut back by 0 bases and J by 13 bases. The CDR3: CATSRDLGQGYYQFF. Written as DNA, the CDR3 is TGTGCCACCAGCAGAGATCTGGGACAGGGGTATTATCAGTTCTTC.

This clone has only a few counts. The chain links TRBV30 to TRBJ2-7; 8 bases align to TRBD1. From germline, CDR1 is GTSNPN and CDR2 SVGIG (reference sequence). The trim removed 1 base at V and 4 bases at J, leaving 3 bases unmatched. The CDR3 totals 13 residues. This CDR3 reads CAWSGTGKYEQYF. In nucleotides, the CDR3 is TGTGCCTGGAGTGGGACAGGGAAATACGAGCAGTACTTC.

The chain carries TRBV28 and TRBJ1-2; TRBD1 might be the D (6 bases). This CDR3 has 15 amino acids. Germline V gene lookup returns CDR1 MDHEN and CDR2 SYDVKM. Trimming shortened V by 4 bases and J by 4 bases, and 16 bases separated the two germline ends. The CDR3 region is CASSSTGRGLYGYTF. The CDR3 bases are TGTGCCAGCAGTTCGACAGGCAGGGGCCTCTATGGCTACACCTTC.

The chain joins TRBV19 to TRBJ1-5; D perhaps matches TRBD1 (5 bases). The V gene's germline CDR1 is LNHDA and CDR2 SQIVND (reference sequence). The CDR3 has 16 residues. The V and J ends lost 9 bases and 6 bases respectively, with 24 bases between them. CDR3 in DNA: TGTGCCAGCATTGATAGTCGGTCCTCTAGGGGTCAGCCCCAGCATTTT. It encodes CASIDSRSSRGQPQHF.

V usage is TRBV5-4 and J usage is TRBJ1-1, with D tentatively TRBD1 (5 bases). Looked up from germline, CDR1 is SGHNT and CDR2 is YYREEE (reference sequence). V was shortened by 2 bases and J by 1 base, with 12 bases between the two germline ends. This CDR3 has 15 amino acids. Here the CDR3 reads CASSFGGFGNTEAFF. The DNA of the CDR3 is TGTGCCAGCAGCTTTGGGGGGTTTGGGAACACTGAAGCTTTCTTT.

The rearrangement joins TRBV30 to TRBJ2-1; D call uncertain. Germline values: CDR1 GTSNPN, CDR2 SVGIG (reference sequence). Trimming stripped 0 bases from V and 3 bases from J, with 6 bases between. The CDR3 loop spans 13 amino acids. The CDR3 here is CAWSVLLYNEQFF. CDR3 DNA sequence: TGTGCCTGGAGTGTACTTCTCTACAATGAGCAGTTCTTC. Based on the CDR3 plus reference TRBV30 and TRBJ2-1, the full variable domain is SQTIHQWPATLVQPVGSPLSLECTVEGTSNPNLYWYRQAAGRGLQLLFYSVGIGQISSEVPQNLSASRPQDRQFILSSKKLLLSDSGFYLCAWSVLLYNEQFFGPGTRLTVL.

The sample holds a few counts of this clone. The CDR3 here is CASSLSTPADPSPQHF. In DNA, the CDR3 is TGTGCCAGCAGTTTATCGACTCCGGCAGACCCCTCGCCCCAGCATTTT. V and J are TRBV27 and TRBJ1-5, with unresolved D. The CDR3 contains 16 residues. Trimming pared 0 bases from V and 9 bases from J, leaving 18 bases between. CDR1 MNHEY and CDR2 SMNVEV come from the germline V gene (reference sequence).